The rows below give T cell receptor beta chains drawn from one sample of a study of OX40 agonist ivuxolimab in advanced cancers. Only in-frame clones appear in the TCRdb table, and some are missing; sequencing was by immunoSEQ multiplex PCR. The sample gives approximately 67,000 clones, around 81% of which show up once; 8.2% is in the top ten. Specimen: CD4+ or CD8+ T cells sorted from blood, collected in a trial of the OX40 agonist ivuxolimab. These receptors were obtained from an adult with an advanced solid tumor such as melanoma, head and neck, liver or kidney cancer. CDR3s include the opening cysteine and the closing phenylalanine or tryptophan. The D gene is left open where the match is weak. The listing skips clone size in some rows; elsewhere it reads once, few, many or a size class.

j_call v_call clone_size d_call cdr3_nt cdr3_aa
TRBJ2-5 TRBV5-1 . . TGCGCCAGCAGCTTGTTACTATCTCAAGAGACCCAGTACTTC CASSLLLSQETQYF
TRBJ2-7 TRBV7-9 . TRBD2 TGTGCCAGCAGCTTATCGGTCAGGGACTACTCCTACGAGCAGTACTTC CASSLSVRDYSYEQYF
TRBJ1-2 TRBV6-1 . . TGTGCCAGCACCTCTACGCGTGGGGGAAGGTATGGCTACACCTTC CASTSTRGGRYGYTF
TRBJ1-5 TRBV30 few . TGTGCCTGGAGTGTAGGCGGGCGTAGCAATCAGCCCCAGCATTTT CAWSVGGRSNQPQHF
TRBJ2-7 TRBV19 . TRBD1 TGTGCCAGTAGTGTCCCGGGACAGGCGACATACGAGCAGTACTTC CASSVPGQATYEQYF
TRBJ2-7 TRBV28 . . TGTGCCAGCCAGAACAGGGCGCCCCCCTACGAGCAGTACTTC CASQNRAPPYEQYF
TRBJ2-7 TRBV29-1 . . TGCAGCGTTGAAAGGCAGTACGAGCAGTACTTC CSVERQYEQYF
TRBJ1-1 TRBV4-1 . . TGCGCCAGCAGCCAAGAATGGAAACCGTTGAACACTGAAGCTTTCTTT CASSQEWKPLNTEAFF
TRBJ1-4 TRBV28 . TRBD1 TGTGCCAGCAGTAAAGGGGTTGACAGGGGCGAAAAACTGTTTTTT CASSKGVDRGEKLFF
TRBJ2-1 TRBV4-2 . . TGTGCCAGCAGCCAAGAAATTACTGGTGAGCAGTTCTTC CASSQEITGEQFF
TRBJ2-1 TRBV27 . . TGTGCCACCGCAGCCCAGGGGAACAATGAGCAGTTCTTC CATAAQGNNEQFF
TRBJ1-4 TRBV14 . . TGTGCCAGCAGCCAAGGGATACAACGGGGTAATGAAAAACTGTTTTTT CASSQGIQRGNEKLFF
TRBJ2-1 TRBV29-1 . . TGCAGCGTTGAATGGGGATTCTCCTACAATGAGCAGTTCTTC CSVEWGFSYNEQFF
TRBJ1-4 TRBV6-1 . . TGTGCCAGCAGTGAAGGGACAGTCACCGATCGGGGTTTT CASSEGTVTDRGF
TRBJ1-6 TRBV30 . TRBD1 TGTGCCTGGAGCGGGCAGGGGGCAAATTCACCCCTCCACTTT CAWSGQGANSPLHF
TRBJ1-2 TRBV4-1 few TRBD1 TGCGCCAGCAGCCATGTCATCCGGGACAGGGGCGGTGGCTACACCTTC CASSHVIRDRGGGYTF
TRBJ1-1 TRBV28 . TRBD1 TGTGCCAGCAGACCGGGACAGCAGAACACTGAAGCTTTCTTT CASRPGQQNTEAFF
TRBJ1-6 TRBV25-1 . . TGTGCCAGCAGTGACCGGGGTCAGTATAATTCACCCCTCCACTTT CASSDRGQYNSPLHF
TRBJ2-1 TRBV28 . . TGTGCCAGCAGCCTCGGGGGCGGGGCTTACAATGAGCAGTTCTTC CASSLGGGAYNEQFF
TRBJ2-2 TRBV5-6 . . TGTGCCAGCAGCTTGGGTCCCGGGGAGCTGTTTTTT CASSLGPGELFF